These 23 T cell receptor beta chains were sequenced from one sample in a study of cytomegalovirus exposure and HLA in healthy donors. PCR employed 60 Vbeta and 13 Jbeta primers. Data came from immunoSEQ multiplex PCR; TCRdb stores just in-frame clones and leaves some out. Found here are about 190,000 clones, about nine tenths of them singletons; the top ten hold 1% to 1.4%. Sample: PBMCs. These receptors were obtained from a boy aged 2 to 10 in good health and CMV-seronegative.

The chain couples TRBV6-1 to TRBJ1-5; 8 bases agree with TRBD1. With V trimmed by 6 bases and J by 1 base, 5 bases remained unmatched. The CDR3 extends over 15 amino acids. CDR1 and CDR2 from the germline V gene are MNHNS and SASEGT. This chain's CDR3 is CASRSGQGSNQPQHF. CDR3 nucleotide sequence: TGTGCCAGCAGGTCCGGACAGGGAAGCAATCAGCCCCAGCATTTT.

This clone was recorded only once. CDR3 DNA sequence: TGTGCCAGCAGCTTAGCGCGTCCCCAGGACATGGGCTACACCTTC. Its protein is CASSLARPQDMGYTF. This chain connects TRBV7-8 to TRBJ1-2; TRBD1 might be the D (5 bases). The CDR3 is 15 amino acids. Deletions cut 0 bases from V and 8 bases from J, with 16 bases between. Germline V lookup: CDR1 SGHVS, CDR2 FQNEAQ.

J is TRBJ2-5 and V is TRBV6-1, with D possibly being TRBD1 (5 bases). The tail of the sequence fits TRBJ2-7 better, so the J call may be wrong. The CDR3 spans 14 residues. In germline, CDR1 is MNHNS, CDR2 SASEGT. CDR3 sequence reads: CASNRQRLSYEQYF. CDR3 bases: TGTGCCAGCAACCGACAGAGGCTCTCCTACGAGCAGTACTTC.

The rearrangement joins TRBV5-1 to TRBJ2-6, with TRBD2 identical over 7 bases. The CDR3 totals 18 residues. With 4 bases clipped from V and 0 bases from J, the junction kept 10 bases outside the gene matches. Germline CDR1 is SGHRS and CDR2 is YFSETQ. CDR3 bases: TGCGCCAGCAGCCCGGACTTGGGGACTACCTCTGGGGCCAACGTCCTGACTTTC. This gives the protein CASSPDLGTTSGANVLTF. Supplemented by reference TRBV5-1 and TRBJ2-6, the full variable domain reads KAGVTQTPRYLIKTRGQQVTLSCSPISGHRSVSWYQQTPGQGLQFLFEYFSETQRNKGNFPGRFSGRQFSNSRSEMNVSTLELGDSALYLCASSPDLGTTSGANVLTFGAGSRLTVL.

This chain connects TRBV7-3 to TRBJ2-3; maybe TRBD2 (6 bases). CDR3 length: 16 amino acids. CDR1 and CDR2 (germline): SGHTA, FQGTGA. V was pared by 0 bases and J by 2 bases, with 12 bases between. CDR3 protein: CASSLTGGTDTDTQYF. The CDR3 coding sequence is TGTGCCAGCAGCTTAACAGGCGGGACCGACACAGATACGCAGTATTTT. Full variable domain (rest looked up from reference TRBV7-3 and TRBJ2-3): GAGVSQTPSNKVTEKGKYVELRCDPISGHTALYWYRQSLGQGPEFLIYFQGTGAADDSGLPNDRFFAVRPEGSVSTLKIQRTERGDSAVYLCASSLTGGTDTDTQYFGPGTRLTVL.

This sequence joins TRBV9 and TRBJ2-3; the match to TRBD2 covers 10 bases. Losses at the gene ends were 6 bases for V and 4 bases for J; bases not matched to a gene: 8. Per germline, CDR1 SGDLS and CDR2 YYNGEE. The CDR3 contains 15 residues. The CDR3: CASTYSSGGSDTQYF. CDR3 nucleotide sequence: TGTGCCAGCACATATTCTAGCGGGGGTTCAGATACGCAGTATTTT.

The chain combines TRBV5-4 with TRBJ1-1; 7 bases are shared with TRBD1. This CDR3 region has 15 residues. With V trimmed by 2 bases and J by 2 bases, 6 bases remained unmatched. CDR1 and CDR2 (germline): SGHNT, YYREEE (reference sequence). The CDR3 loop is CASSLSGTANTEAFF. The CDR3 nucleotides are TGTGCCAGCAGCTTATCCGGGACAGCAAACACTGAAGCTTTCTTT. Full variable domain (missing parts from reference TRBV5-4 and TRBJ1-1): ETGVTQSPTHLIKTRGQQVTLRCSSQSGHNTVSWYQQALGQGPQFIFQYYREEENGRGNFPPRFSGLQFPNYSSELNVNALELDDSALYLCASSLSGTANTEAFFGQGTRLTVV.

Only one count was recorded for this clone. The chain has TRBV5-4 and TRBJ2-3; 10 nucleotides line up with TRBD1. Germline V gives CDR1 SGHNT, CDR2 YYREEE (reference sequence). V dropped 3 bases and J dropped 10; count of bases not matched to a gene: 8. This CDR3 spans 14 amino acids. The CDR3 coding sequence is TGTGCCAGCAGCTCAGGGACAGGGGAGGGGTCGCAGTATTTT. This codes for CASSSGTGEGSQYF. The variable domain in full, completed from reference TRBV5-4 and TRBJ2-3, reads ETGVTQSPTHLIKTRGQQVTLRCSSQSGHNTVSWYQQALGQGPQFIFQYYREEENGRGNFPPRFSGLQFPNYSSELNVNALELDDSALYLCASSSGTGEGSQYFGPGTRLTVL.

In its sample, this clone was seen once. The chain is built from TRBV5-4 and TRBJ2-3; tentatively, D is TRBD2 (6 bases). This CDR3 has 14 residues. Trimming left V 0 bases short and J 2 bases short, with 7 bases between. Germline CDR1 is SGHNT and CDR2 is YYREEE (reference sequence). Here the CDR3 reads CASSLGLDTDTQYF. In DNA, the CDR3 is TGTGCCAGCAGCTTGGGACTAGACACAGATACGCAGTATTTT.

The chain links TRBV2 to TRBJ2-5; perhaps TRBD2 as D (5 bases). Germline CDR1 SNHLY, CDR2 FYNNEI. The CDR3 loop spans 15 amino acids. V was cut by 6 bases and J by 4 bases, with 18 bases left in between. CDR3: CASRRREGLVETQYF. In DNA form, the CDR3 reads TGTGCCAGCAGACGGAGAGAGGGCCTGGTAGAGACCCAGTACTTC.

J is TRBJ2-1 and V is TRBV27; 11 bases agree with TRBD2. CDR1 MNHEY and CDR2 SMNVEV come from the germline V gene (reference sequence). There are 21 residues in the CDR3. Trimming took 0 bases from V and 4 from J; bases not matched to a gene: 17. The DNA of the CDR3 is TGTGCCAGCAGTTTATCGGGCCCGAGGGGTGTTAGCGGGAGGGTTTACAATGAGCAGTTCTTC. Translated: CASSLSGPRGVSGRVYNEQFF.

This clone was seen just once. J is TRBJ2-1 and V is TRBV5-1; perhaps TRBD2 as D (7 bases). CDR3 length: 16 amino acids. The V gene lost 4 bases and the J gene lost 7 bases, with 21 bases spanning the gap. Germline assignment: CDR1 SGHRS and CDR2 YFSETQ. The CDR3 nucleotides are TGCGCCAGCAGCCCCGGATGGGGGGGGGCCGGAAATGAGCAGTTCTTC. Its protein product is CASSPGWGGAGNEQFF.

This chain connects TRBV2 to TRBJ2-2; TRBD1 agrees at 12 bases. This CDR3 is built from 14 residues. Germline CDR1 SNHLY, CDR2 FYNNEI. V lost 8 bases, J lost 6 bases, and 4 bases stayed unmatched. CDR3 loop: CASRDRGPSGELFF. CDR3 DNA: TGTGCCAGCCGGGACAGGGGGCCCTCCGGGGAGCTGTTTTTT.

The gene calls are TRBV6-6 and TRBJ1-2, with no clear D. The CDR3 loop spans 14 amino acids. V lost 5 bases and J lost 4, with 14 bases in between. Germline assignment: CDR1 MNHNY and CDR2 SVGAGI (reference sequence). CDR3 amino acids: CASSPGRSLYGYTF. The CDR3 region has the DNA TGTGCCAGCAGTCCCGGGAGGAGTCTCTATGGCTACACCTTC.

The V and J genes are TRBV19 and TRBJ1-2; unclear D gene. V lost 2 bases and J lost 7, with 11 bases in between. Looked up from germline, CDR1 is LNHDA and CDR2 is SQIVND (reference sequence). CDR3 length: 13 residues. CDR3 nucleotide sequence: TGTGCCAGTAGTATAAGTCTACAGAGTGGCTACACCTTC. Residues: CASSISLQSGYTF. Using reference TRBV19 and TRBJ1-2 for the parts outside the CDR3, the full variable domain is DGGITQSPKYLFRKEGQNVTLSCEQNLNHDAMYWYRQDPGQGLRLIYYSQIVNDFQKGDIAEGYSVSREKKESFPLTVTSAQKNPTAFYLCASSISLQSGYTFGSGTRLTVV.

The rearrangement joins TRBV5-4 to TRBJ2-1; 11 nucleotides agree with TRBD2. Per germline, CDR1 SGHNT and CDR2 YYREEE (reference sequence). Trimming at V came to 4 bases and at J to 4 bases, leaving 10 bases not matched to a gene. The CDR3 has 17 amino acids. CDR3 amino acids: CASSPHSGGAGYNEQFF. CDR3 nucleotides: TGTGCCAGCAGCCCGCATAGCGGGGGGGCCGGATACAATGAGCAGTTCTTC. The full variable domain, completed using reference TRBV5-4 and TRBJ2-1, is ETGVTQSPTHLIKTRGQQVTLRCSSQSGHNTVSWYQQALGQGPQFIFQYYREEENGRGNFPPRFSGLQFPNYSSELNVNALELDDSALYLCASSPHSGGAGYNEQFFGPGTRLTVL.

J is TRBJ2-1 and V is TRBV6-1; D is unresolved. Germline CDR1 MNHNS, CDR2 SASEGT. CDR3 length: 12 residues. Trimming removed 1 base from V and 6 bases from J, with 4 bases in between. CDR3 nucleotide sequence: TGTGCCAGCAGTGAAGGAGCCAATGAGCAGTTCTTC. Its protein is CASSEGANEQFF.

The CDR3 DNA is TGTGCCAGCAGCGCCCGTTATAGGACAGGTCCCTACAATGAGCAGTTCTTC. This translates into CASSARYRTGPYNEQFF. The chain links TRBV28 to TRBJ2-1, with 7 nucleotides matching TRBD1. The length of the CDR3 is 17 residues. Losses at the gene ends were 6 bases for V and 2 bases for J; bases not matched to a gene: 13. From germline, CDR1 is MDHEN and CDR2 SYDVKM.

The V call is TRBV28, the J call TRBJ2-1; 12 nucleotides agree with TRBD2. CDR3 size: 16 residues. V shed 8 bases, J shed 0 bases, and the junction held 5 bases outside the gene matches. Germline V gene lookup returns CDR1 MDHEN and CDR2 SYDVKM. Written as DNA, the CDR3 is TGTGCCAGCGGGACTAGCGGGCAAAGCTCCTACAATGAGCAGTTCTTC. Encoded protein: CASGTSGQSSYNEQFF.

This clone was seen once. The V and J genes are TRBV28 and TRBJ1-5, with no clear D. V lost 3 bases, J lost 5 bases, and 5 bases lay in between. The CDR3 spans 12 residues. Germline V gene data show CDR1 as MDHEN and CDR2 as SYDVKM. CDR3 amino acids: CASSLIDQPQHF. CDR3 DNA: TGTGCCAGCAGTTTGATAGATCAGCCCCAGCATTTT.

The rearrangement links TRBV28 to TRBJ1-4; possibly TRBD1 for D (5 bases). Per the germline V gene, CDR1 is MDHEN and CDR2 is SYDVKM. The V gene lost 6 bases and the J gene lost 7 bases, with 18 bases spanning the gap. This CDR3 has 15 amino acids. CDR3 amino acids: CASSSNRRGVEKLFF. For the CDR3, the DNA is TGTGCCAGCAGCTCGAACAGGAGGGGCGTTGAAAAACTGTTTTTT.

This chain uses TRBV19 with TRBJ2-7; 10 nucleotides match TRBD2. The ends lost 5 bases at V and 4 bases at J; junction bases unmatched: 5. The CDR3 contains 14 residues. Germline lookup yields CDR1 LNHDA and CDR2 SQIVND (reference sequence). CDR3 sequence reads: CASSQLAGPYEQYF. In DNA form, the CDR3 reads TGTGCCAGTAGTCAACTAGCGGGACCGTACGAGCAGTACTTC.

V gene TRBV2 combines with J gene TRBJ2-3; perhaps TRBD2 as D (5 bases). V lost 6 bases to trimming and J lost 3 bases, with 10 bases between them. Germline V gene sequence: CDR1 SNHLY, CDR2 FYNNEI. The CDR3 is made up of 13 amino acids. CDR3: CASRGRGTDTQYF. CDR3 bases: TGTGCCAGCAGAGGGAGAGGGACAGATACGCAGTATTTT.